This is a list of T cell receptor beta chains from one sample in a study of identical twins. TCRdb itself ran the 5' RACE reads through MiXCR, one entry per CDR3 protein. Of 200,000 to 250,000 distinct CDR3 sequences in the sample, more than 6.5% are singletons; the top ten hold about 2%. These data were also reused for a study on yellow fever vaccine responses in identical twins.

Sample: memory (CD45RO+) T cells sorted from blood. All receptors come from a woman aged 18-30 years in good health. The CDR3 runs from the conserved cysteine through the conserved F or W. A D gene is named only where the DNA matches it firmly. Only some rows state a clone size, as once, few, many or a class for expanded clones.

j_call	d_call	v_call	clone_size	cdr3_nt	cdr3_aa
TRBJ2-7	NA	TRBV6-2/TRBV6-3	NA	TGTGCCAGCAGTTACGACACAAGCTCCTACGAGCAGTACTTC	CASSYDTSSYEQYF
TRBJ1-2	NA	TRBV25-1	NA	TGTGCCAGCAGTGCCCAGAACCTACAGGGAGTCACCTTC	CASSAQNLQGVTF
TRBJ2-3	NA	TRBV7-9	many	TGTGCCAGCAGAGGGACTGCCATCTCCACAGATACGCAGTATTTT	CASRGTAISTDTQYF
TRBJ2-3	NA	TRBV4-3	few	TGCGCCAGCAGCCAAGATGGAGCTGGAGTTGATACGCAGTATTTT	CASSQDGAGVDTQYF
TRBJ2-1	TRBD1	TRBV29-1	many	TGCAGCGGGACGGGACAGGGGGGCGGCTCCTACAATGAGCAGTTCTTC	CSGTGQGGGSYNEQFF
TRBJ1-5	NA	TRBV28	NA	TGTGCCAGCAGCCTACAGGCTTTCAATCAGCCCCAGCATTTT	CASSLQAFNQPQHF
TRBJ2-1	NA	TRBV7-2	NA	TGTGCCAGCAAAGGAGGGAGCGGAAATGAGCAGTTCTTC	CASKGGSGNEQFF
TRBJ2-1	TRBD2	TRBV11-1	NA	TGTGCCAGCAGCTTAGGTAGCGGGCCGGGGGATGAGCAGTTCTTC	CASSLGSGPGDEQFF
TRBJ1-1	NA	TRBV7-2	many	TGTGCCAGCAGCTTAAGGGAGCCCCCTGAAGCTTTCTTT	CASSLREPPEAFF
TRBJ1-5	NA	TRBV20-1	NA	TGCAGTGCTAGGACAGACAATAGCAATCAGCCCCAGCATTTT	CSARTDNSNQPQHF
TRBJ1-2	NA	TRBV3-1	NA	TGTGCCAGCCGGCCCTACACCTTC	CASRPYTF
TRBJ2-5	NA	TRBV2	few	TGTGCCAGCACAGGACCAATAGAGACCCAGTACTTC	CASTGPIETQYF
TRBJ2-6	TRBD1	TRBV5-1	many	TGCGCCAGCAGCTTGAGGACAGGGGACTCTGGGGCCAACGTCCTGACTTTC	CASSLRTGDSGANVLTF
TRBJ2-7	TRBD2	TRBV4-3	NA	TGCGCCAGCAGCCAAGTTGGGACTAGCAAATCCTACGAGCAGTACTTC	CASSQVGTSKSYEQYF
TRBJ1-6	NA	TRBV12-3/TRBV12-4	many	TGTGCCAGCAGTTTCTCCACCGCGGGGGCCAATTCACCCCTCCACTTT	CASSFSTAGANSPLHF
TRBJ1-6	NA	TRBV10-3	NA	TGTGCCATCAGTGGGCCGACAGAATATAATTCACCCCTCCACTTT	CAISGPTEYNSPLHF
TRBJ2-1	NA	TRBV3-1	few	TGTGCCAGCAGCCAAGTGGAACTAGCCCCCTACAATGAGCAGTTCTTC	CASSQVELAPYNEQFF
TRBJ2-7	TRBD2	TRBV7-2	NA	TGTGCCAGCAGCACCGGGACTAGCGGAGGGAAGAAGTACTTC	CASSTGTSGGKKYF
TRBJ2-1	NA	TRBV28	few	TGTGCCAGCACCCAGTCGGGTCCCGCCTACAATGAGCAGTTCTTC	CASTQSGPAYNEQFF
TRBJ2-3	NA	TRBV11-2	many	TGTGCCAGCAGCTTAAATGGGGGCGGGATCACAATACGAAAGGTGCAGTATTTT	CASSLNGGGITIRKVQYF
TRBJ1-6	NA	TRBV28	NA	TGTGCCAGCAGTTTATTGTCGGGAGGGGAGTATTCCTATAATTCACCCCTCCACTTT	CASSLLSGGEYSYNSPLHF
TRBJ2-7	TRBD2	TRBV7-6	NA	TGTGCCAGCAGCTCAGAAGCGGGAGTAGCCTACGAGCAGTACTTC	CASSSEAGVAYEQYF
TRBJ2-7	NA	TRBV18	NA	TGTGCCAGCTCACCAATCGGGACGTCCTACGAGCAGTACTTC	CASSPIGTSYEQYF
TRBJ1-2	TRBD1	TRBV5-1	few	TGCGCCAGCAGCTCAGGACAGGGAGGAAGAGGCTACACCTTC	CASSSGQGGRGYTF
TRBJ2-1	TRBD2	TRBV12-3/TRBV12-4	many	TGTGCCAGCAGGATGGCTAGCGGGGGGGCTAGAGAGCAGTTCTTC	CASRMASGGAREQFF
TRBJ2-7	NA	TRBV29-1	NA	TGCAGCGTTGACGACGGGACCCCTGGCTCCTACGAGCAGTACTTC	CSVDDGTPGSYEQYF
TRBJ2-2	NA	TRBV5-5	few	TGTGCCAGCAGCTTTCGGGACACCGGGGGTCAAGGGGAGCTGTTTTTT	CASSFRDTGGQGELFF
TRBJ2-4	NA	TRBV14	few	TGTGCCAGCAGCCCCGCCTCGAACAGGGCTAAGTACTTC	CASSPASNRAKYF
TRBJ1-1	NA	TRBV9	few	TGTGCCAGCAGCTACAAGGTGGGGGACATGAACACTGAAGCTTTCTTT	CASSYKVGDMNTEAFF
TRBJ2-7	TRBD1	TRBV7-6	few	TGTGCCAGCAGCGGAGACAGGGGGAACCTCTACGAGCAGTACTTC	CASSGDRGNLYEQYF
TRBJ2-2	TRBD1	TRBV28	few	TGTGCCAGCAGTTTAAAAGGGACAGGGGGCGCGGGCGGGGAGCTGTTTTTT	CASSLKGTGGAGGELFF
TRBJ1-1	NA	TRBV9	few	TGTGCCAGCAGCGCCGGAGGGGGACACACTGAAGCTTTCTTT	CASSAGGGHTEAFF
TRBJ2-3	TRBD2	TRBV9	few	TGTGCCAGCACAGCGGGGGGCGGATACACAGATACGCAGTATTTT	CASTAGGGYTDTQYF
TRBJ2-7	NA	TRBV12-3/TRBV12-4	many	TGTGCCAGCAGTTTAGGTCAGGGGAGCGGGCAGTACTTC	CASSLGQGSGQYF
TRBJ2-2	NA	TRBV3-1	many	TGTGCCAGCAGCCAAGCAGTAGGCACCGGGGAGCTGTTTTTT	CASSQAVGTGELFF
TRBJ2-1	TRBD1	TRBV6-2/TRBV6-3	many	TGTGCCAGCAGTCCCGGGACAGGGAATGAGCAGTTCTTC	CASSPGTGNEQFF
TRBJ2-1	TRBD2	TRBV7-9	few	TGTGCCAGCAGCTCGATGACTAGCGGGAACAATGAGCAGTTCTTC	CASSSMTSGNNEQFF
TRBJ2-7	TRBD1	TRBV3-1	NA	TGTGCCAGCAGCCCACAGGGGGCCTACGTGCAGTACTTC	CASSPQGAYVQYF
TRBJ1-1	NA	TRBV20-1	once	TGCAGTGCTAGAAGGGGAGGGAACACTGAAGCTTTCTTT	CSARRGGNTEAFF
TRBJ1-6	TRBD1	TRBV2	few	TGTGCCAGCTCAGGACAGGGGGCGAATTCACCCCTCCACTTT	CASSGQGANSPLHF
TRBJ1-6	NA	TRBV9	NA	TGTGCCAGCAGCGTGGGAGCCTATAATTCACCCCTCCACTTT	CASSVGAYNSPLHF
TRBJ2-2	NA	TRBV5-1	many	TGCGCCAGCAGCTTTCTCGCGAACACCGGGGAGCTGTTTTTT	CASSFLANTGELFF
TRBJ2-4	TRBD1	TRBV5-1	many	TGCGCCAGCAGCACTGGGGACAGGGATTTTGGCATTCAGTACTTC	CASSTGDRDFGIQYF
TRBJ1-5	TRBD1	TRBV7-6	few	TGTGCCAGCAGCTCAGGGACAGGGGTCGGCAATCAGCCCCAGCATTTT	CASSSGTGVGNQPQHF
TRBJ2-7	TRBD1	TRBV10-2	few	TGCGCCAGCAAGGTGACAGGGGGTTCCTACGAGCAGTACTTC	CASKVTGGSYEQYF
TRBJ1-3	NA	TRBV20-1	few	TGCAGTGCTAGGGACGGGCACTCTGGAAACACCATATATTTT	CSARDGHSGNTIYF
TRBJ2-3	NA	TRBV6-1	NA	TGTGCCAGCGCCGAGGAATGGGGGAGTACAGATACGCAGTATTTT	CASAEEWGSTDTQYF
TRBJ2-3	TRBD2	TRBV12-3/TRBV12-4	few	TGTGCCAGCAGCACGACTAGCGGGCGCAGTGATACGCAGTATTTT	CASSTTSGRSDTQYF
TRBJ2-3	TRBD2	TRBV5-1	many	TGCGCCAGCAGCTCGAGCGGGAGGGCCGGAGATACGCAGTATTTT	CASSSSGRAGDTQYF
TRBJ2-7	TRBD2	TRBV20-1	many	TGCAGTGCCCGCCGGACTAGCGGGTTCTCCTACGAGCAGTACTTC	CSARRTSGFSYEQYF
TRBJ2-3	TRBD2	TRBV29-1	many	TGCAGCGTTGAAATTGGGCTAGCGGGGGGGCTGGCCACAGATACGCAGTATTTT	CSVEIGLAGGLATDTQYF
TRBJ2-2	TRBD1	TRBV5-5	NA	TGTGCCAGCAGCTCCCGACAGGGCCTTCTCCCCGGGGAGCTGTTTTTT	CASSSRQGLLPGELFF
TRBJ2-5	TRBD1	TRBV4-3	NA	TGCGCCAGCAGCCAACTACACGGACAGGGCTTCGGCCAGTACTTC	CASSQLHGQGFGQYF
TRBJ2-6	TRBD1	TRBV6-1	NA	TGTGCCAGCAGTGCAACCGGGACAGGGGACTCTGGGGCCAACGTCCTGACTTTC	CASSATGTGDSGANVLTF
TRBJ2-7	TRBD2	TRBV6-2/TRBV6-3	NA	TGTGCCAGCAGACCTTCAGCGGGAGGACCCCCTCGGCGGTACTTC	CASRPSAGGPPRRYF
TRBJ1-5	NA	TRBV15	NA	TGTGCCACCAGCAGAGATTATGTGGGCAATCAGCCCCAGCATTTT	CATSRDYVGNQPQHF
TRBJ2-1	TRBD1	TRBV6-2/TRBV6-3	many	TGTGCCAGCAGTTACTCGCTCTTTCTCTTGGGACAGACAACTAGAGACTCCTACAATGAGCAGTTCTTC	CASSYSLFLLGQTTRDSYNEQFF
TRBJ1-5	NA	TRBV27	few	TGTGCCAGCAGTTTGGAATCGGGGTACAATCAGCCCCAGCATTTT	CASSLESGYNQPQHF
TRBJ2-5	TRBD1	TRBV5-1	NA	TGCGCCAGCAGCGGCGCGGGACAGGGGGTAGAGACCCAGTACTTC	CASSGAGQGVETQYF
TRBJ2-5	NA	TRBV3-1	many	TGTGCCAGCAGCCAAGGTATAGCGACCCAAGAGACCCAGTACTTC	CASSQGIATQETQYF